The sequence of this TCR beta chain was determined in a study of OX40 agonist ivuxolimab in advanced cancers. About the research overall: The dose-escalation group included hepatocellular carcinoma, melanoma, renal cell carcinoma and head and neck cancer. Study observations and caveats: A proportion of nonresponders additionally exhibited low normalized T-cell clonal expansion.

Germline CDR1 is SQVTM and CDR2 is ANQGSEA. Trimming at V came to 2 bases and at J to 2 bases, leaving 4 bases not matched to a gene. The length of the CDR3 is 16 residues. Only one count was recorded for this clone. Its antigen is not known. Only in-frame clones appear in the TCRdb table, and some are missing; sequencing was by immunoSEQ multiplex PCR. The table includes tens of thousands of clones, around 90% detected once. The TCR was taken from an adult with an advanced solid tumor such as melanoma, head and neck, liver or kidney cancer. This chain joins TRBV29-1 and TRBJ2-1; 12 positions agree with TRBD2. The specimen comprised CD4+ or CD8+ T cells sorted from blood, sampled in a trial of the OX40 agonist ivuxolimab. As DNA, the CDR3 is TGCAGCGTTGAAAGGACTAGCGGGAACCCCTACAATGAGCAGTTCTTC. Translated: CSVERTSGNPYNEQFF.